The sequence of this T cell receptor (beta chain) was determined in a study of OX40 agonist ivuxolimab in advanced cancers. Study at large: The patients received agonistic anti-OX40 (CD134) antibody ivuxolimab. At 0.01 to 10 mg/kg, ivuxolimab was administered intravenously to patients every 2 weeks. General study points: Average numbers of expanded clones were greater in CD8+ T cells than in CD4+.

The CDR3 is 14 amino acids. With 7 bases removed from V and 0 bases from J, the gap between germline ends came to 10 bases. Germline CDR1 reads GTSNPN; CDR2 reads SVGIG (reference sequence). Some clones are missing from TCRdb's copy, which holds only in-frame ones; the method was immunoSEQ multiplex PCR. Found here are about 39,000 clones, 92% of them singletons; the top ten hold roughly a fifth. About this clone itself: Its cognate antigen is unknown.

The gene calls are TRBV30 and TRBJ2-6; no firm D call. The source of this sequence is an adult with an advanced solid tumor such as melanoma, head and neck, liver or kidney cancer. Specimen: CD4+ or CD8+ T cells sorted from blood, collected in a trial of the OX40 agonist ivuxolimab. The CDR3 DNA sequence: TGTGCCTCCAAGTTGCCCTCTGGGGCCAACGTCCTGACTTTC. It is translated as CASKLPSGANVLTF.